These 13 T cell receptor beta chains were all obtained from the same sample, sequenced in a study of blood T cell repertoires in COVID-19. The protocol was immunoSEQ multiplex PCR, while the TCRdb copy is restricted to in-frame clones and leaves out a portion. The data contain under 250,000 clones, about four fifths of them singletons. Sample: peripheral blood. The receptor set was obtained from a man aged 25 to 40 who had recovered from COVID-19.

This sequence joins TRBV5-4 and TRBJ2-4, with 7 bases identical to TRBD2. The CDR3 extends over 15 amino acids. The germline gives CDR1 SGHNT, CDR2 YYREEE (reference sequence). V lost 0 bases and J lost 5; bases outside the gene matches: 5. The CDR3 sequence is CASSLVGSGENIQYF. The CDR3 DNA reads TGTGCCAGCAGCTTGGTGGGCAGCGGGGAAAACATTCAGTACTTC.

This chain connects TRBV4-2 to TRBJ2-1; D is unclear. The CDR3 extends over 13 amino acids. V was clipped by 2 bases and J by 7 bases, with 9 bases between them. Looked up from germline, CDR1 is LGHNA and CDR2 is YNFKEQ. Written as DNA, the CDR3 is TGTGCCAGCAGCCAAAGGTCCGGGAATGAGCAGTTCTTC. It encodes CASSQRSGNEQFF.

The chain is built from TRBV5-5 and TRBJ1-2; the D is unclear. The germline V and J ends were trimmed by 3 bases and 0 bases, with 9 bases remaining between them. This CDR3 comprises 14 residues. The germline gives CDR1 SGHKS, CDR2 YYEKEE (reference sequence). This CDR3 reads CASSSTTTNYGYTF. For the CDR3, the DNA is TGTGCCAGCAGCTCCACTACTACTAACTATGGCTACACCTTC.

The rearrangement uses TRBV6-5 and TRBJ1-1; D remains ambiguous. In germline, CDR1 is MNHEY, CDR2 SVGAGI. The CDR3 runs to 13 residues. The ends were cut back, 6 bases at V and 8 bases at J, with 16 bases in the middle. The CDR3 region has the DNA TGTGCCAGCAGGGAGACCGGAGCTGGGGAAGCTTTCTTT. Amino acids: CASRETGAGEAFF.

In this sample, this clone turned up once. The chain uses TRBV5-8 and TRBJ2-7, with a tentative D call TRBD1 (6 bases). The CDR3 spans 13 residues. The germline V gene has CDR1 SGHTS and CDR2 YDEGEE. Trimming removed 2 bases from V and 4 bases from J, with 10 bases in between. The CDR3 reads CASSLQGLYEQYV. Written as DNA, the CDR3 is TGTGCCAGCAGCTTACAGGGCTTATACGAGCAGTACGTC.

This chain uses TRBV11-1 with TRBJ2-1; 9 nucleotides align to TRBD1. This CDR3 has 14 amino acids. V shed 7 bases and J 3 bases; nucleotides not matched to a gene: 4. Germline lookup yields CDR1 SGHAT and CDR2 FQDESV (reference sequence). The CDR3 here is CASTETGGYNEQFF. As DNA, the CDR3 is TGTGCCAGCACCGAGACAGGGGGCTACAATGAGCAGTTCTTC.

V gene TRBV7-9 combines with J gene TRBJ1-4; D remains ambiguous. V was pared by 8 bases and J by 6 bases, with 13 bases between. The CDR3 spans 13 residues. Germline CDR1 SEHNR, CDR2 FQNEAQ (reference sequence). For the CDR3, the DNA is TGTGCCAGCCGCAAGCCCGGGGATGAAAAACTGTTTTTT. It encodes CASRKPGDEKLFF.

The chain recombines TRBV28 with TRBJ1-4; a possible D gene is TRBD1 (6 bases). This CDR3 spans 16 amino acids. CDR1 is MDHEN, CDR2 SYDVKM, per germline. V was pared by 1 base and J by 3 bases, with 12 bases between. The CDR3 DNA reads as TGTGCCAGCAGTTTATATTCGGGACAACCTAATGAAAAACTGTTTTTT. Translation: CASSLYSGQPNEKLFF.

This clone was counted only a few times. The chain couples TRBV10-1 to TRBJ1-5; TRBD1 matches 10 bases. In germline, CDR1 is WNHNN, CDR2 SYGVQD (reference sequence). The CDR3 runs to 16 residues. Trimming removed 6 bases from V and 6 bases from J; junction bases left unmatched: 11. For the CDR3, the DNA is TGCGCCAGCAGCTCACCCGACAGGGGGCGCGTTCAGCCCCAGCATTTT. Translation gives CASSSPDRGRVQPQHF.

This clone was picked up one time. The gene calls are TRBV10-3 and TRBJ2-1; 10 nucleotides line up with TRBD2. With V trimmed by 6 bases and J by 8 bases, 10 bases remained unmatched. Germline CDR1 ENHRY, CDR2 SYGVKD. The CDR3 contains 15 residues. CDR3 in amino acids: CAIRDSGGPNHEQFF. CDR3 bases: TGTGCCATCAGGGATAGCGGGGGGCCTAACCATGAGCAGTTCTTC.

This chain uses TRBV19 with TRBJ2-4; 7 nucleotides match TRBD1. CDR3 length: 16 amino acids. The junction had 5 bases not matched to a gene; V was cut back by 2 bases and J by 1 base. CDR1 LNHDA and CDR2 SQIVND come from the germline V gene (reference sequence). The CDR3 region has the DNA TGTGCCAGTAGTATATCAAGAGGGGGCGCCAAAAACATTCAGTACTTC. Residues: CASSISRGGAKNIQYF.

A remark on this clone: At one end the junction does not follow the germline gene, possibly because of a read error. J is TRBJ2-5 and V is TRBV2; 10 bases align to TRBD2. Per germline, CDR1 SNHLY and CDR2 FYNNEI. This CDR3 spans 15 amino acids. The DNA for the CDR3 is TGTGCCAGCAGTATCCAGCGGGGGGGGCAAGGGACCCAGTACTTC. Its protein is CASSIQRGGQGTQYF. Supplemented by reference TRBV2 and TRBJ2-5, the full variable domain reads EPEVTQTPSHQVTQMGQEVILRCVPISNHLYFYWYRQILGQKVEFLVSFYNNEISEKSEIFDDQFSVERPDGSNFTLKIRSTKLEDSAMYFCASSIQRGGQGTQYFGPGTRLLVL.

The chain recombines TRBV6-5 with TRBJ2-6, with a possible D match to TRBD2 (6 bases). The CDR3 spans 14 residues. CDR1 MNHEY and CDR2 SVGAGI come from the germline V gene. Deletions cut 7 bases from V and 4 bases from J, with 11 bases between. The CDR3 DNA reads as TGTGCCAGCATGCCTCGGGGGGGGGCCAACGTCCTGACTTTC. Its translation is CASMPRGGANVLTF.